The clone carrying this TCR beta chain has only a few counts. The PCR employed 60 Vbeta primers together with 13 Jbeta primers. Generated by immunoSEQ multiplex PCR, the TCRdb table keeps only in-frame clones and is missing some. In the table there are 150,000 to 200,000 clones, approximately 82% of which are singletons. The V gene lost 6 bases and the J gene lost 2 bases, with 16 bases spanning the gap. Germline lookup yields CDR1 WSHSY and CDR2 SAAADI. The CDR3 extends over 15 amino acids. The record originates from a study of cytomegalovirus exposure and HLA in healthy donors. The genes are TRBV10-2 and TRBJ1-1; weak D call: TRBD1 (5 bases). The sample was PBMCs. This receptor was taken from a man aged 18-30 years in good health and CMV-seropositive. The CDR3 coding sequence is TGCGCCAGCAGCGTCGACAGAGTCACCAACACTGAAGCTTTCTTT. Translation: CASSVDRVTNTEAFF.